This record covers a single T cell receptor beta chain. No antigen is known for it. The sample originates from a study of T cell responses to AZD1222 COVID-19 vaccine. For the study at large: Researchers grouped second doses given at about 4 or about 12 weeks into one pool. Study conclusions and caveats: Only six or seven AZD1222 recipients tested seropositive at baseline. After the peak T cell response, and only then, were repertoires sampled. White British donors predominated, females outnumbered males, and clonal diversity was possibly underestimated.

Looked up from germline, CDR1 is SGHRS and CDR2 is YFSETQ. The CDR3 runs 12 residues. V lost 4 bases to trimming and J lost 4 bases, with 8 bases between them. Sequenced by immunoSEQ multiplex PCR; TCRdb stores in-frame clones only, minus some. In the table there are some 170,000 clones, over 85% of which are singletons. This TCR was recovered from an adult in good health. The material sequenced was peripheral blood, taken on day 0 of AZD1222 vaccination. The chain recombines TRBV5-1 with TRBJ1-2; the D gene is possibly TRBD1 (5 bases). CDR3: CASSERGYGYTF. In DNA form, the CDR3 reads TGCGCCAGCAGCGAGAGGGGCTATGGCTACACCTTC.